Listed here is a single T cell receptor beta chain. The antigen remains unidentified. The sample is drawn from a study of cytomegalovirus exposure and HLA in healthy donors. Findings of the study overall: The later analysis indicated that the majority of CMV-associated TCR beta chains appeared HLA-restricted. A later analysis appeared to link common viral pathogens to several of the most significant clusters. Reported performance of the classifier showed diagnosis of cytomegalovirus status with high specificity and sensitivity. Fewer N-insertions (relative to the 666-donor mean) were reportedly seen in an Asian-associated ancestry cluster in a later analysis.

Primers: 60 Vbeta forward and 13 Jbeta reverse. Here immunoSEQ multiplex PCR was the method, and the copy in TCRdb shows in-frame clones only, minus some. The record lists more than 95,000 clones, of which the ten most abundant hold 2.2%. CDR3 size: 10 residues. Germline CDR1 SNHLY, CDR2 FYNNEI. V dropped 3 bases and J dropped 13 bases, with 7 bases sitting between them. Specimen: PBMCs. The rearrangement uses TRBV2 and TRBJ2-1, with D perhaps TRBD2 (5 bases). This receptor was identified in a man aged 35 to 55 in good health and CMV-seronegative. This chain's CDR3 is CASSEASQFF. In DNA form, the CDR3 reads TGTGCCAGCAGTGAGGCTAGCCAGTTCTTC.